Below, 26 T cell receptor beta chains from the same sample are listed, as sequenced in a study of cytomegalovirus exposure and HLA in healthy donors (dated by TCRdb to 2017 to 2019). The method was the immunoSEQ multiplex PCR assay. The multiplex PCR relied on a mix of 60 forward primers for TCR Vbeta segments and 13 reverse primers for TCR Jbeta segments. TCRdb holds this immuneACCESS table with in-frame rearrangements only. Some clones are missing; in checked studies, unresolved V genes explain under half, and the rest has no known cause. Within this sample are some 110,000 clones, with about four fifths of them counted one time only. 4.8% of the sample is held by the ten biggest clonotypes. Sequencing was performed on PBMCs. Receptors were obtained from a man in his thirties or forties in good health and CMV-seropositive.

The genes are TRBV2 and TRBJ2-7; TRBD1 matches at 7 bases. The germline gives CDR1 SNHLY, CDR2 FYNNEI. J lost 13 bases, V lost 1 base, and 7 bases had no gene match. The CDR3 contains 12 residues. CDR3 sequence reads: CASSEGRTGRYF. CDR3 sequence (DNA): TGTGCCAGCAGTGAAGGGCGGACAGGACGATACTTC. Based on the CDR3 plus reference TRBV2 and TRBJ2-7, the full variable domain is EPEVTQTPSHQVTQMGQEVILRCVPISNHLYFYWYRQILGQKVEFLVSFYNNEISEKSEIFDDQFSVERPDGSNFTLKIRSTKLEDSAMYFCASSEGRTGRYFGPGTRLTVT.

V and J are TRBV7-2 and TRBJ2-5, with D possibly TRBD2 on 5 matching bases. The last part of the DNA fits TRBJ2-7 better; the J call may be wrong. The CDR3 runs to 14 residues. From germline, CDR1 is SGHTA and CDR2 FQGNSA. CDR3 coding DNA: TGTGCCAGCAGCCCCGGGAAGCATCTCTACGAGCAGTACTTC. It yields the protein CASSPGKHLYEQYF.

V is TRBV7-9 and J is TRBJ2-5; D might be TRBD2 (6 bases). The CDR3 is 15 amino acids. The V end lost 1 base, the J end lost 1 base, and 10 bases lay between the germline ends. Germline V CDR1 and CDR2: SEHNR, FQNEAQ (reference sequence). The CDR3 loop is CASSLGWRGQETQYF. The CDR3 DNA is TGTGCCAGCAGCTTAGGGTGGAGGGGCCAAGAGACCCAGTACTTC.

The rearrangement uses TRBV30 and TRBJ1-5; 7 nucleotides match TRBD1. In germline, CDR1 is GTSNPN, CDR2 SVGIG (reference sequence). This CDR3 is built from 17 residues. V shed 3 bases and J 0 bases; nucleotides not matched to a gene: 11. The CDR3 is CAWSRDRVGNSNQPQHF. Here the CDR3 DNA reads TGTGCCTGGAGCAGAGACAGGGTCGGAAATAGCAATCAGCCCCAGCATTTT.

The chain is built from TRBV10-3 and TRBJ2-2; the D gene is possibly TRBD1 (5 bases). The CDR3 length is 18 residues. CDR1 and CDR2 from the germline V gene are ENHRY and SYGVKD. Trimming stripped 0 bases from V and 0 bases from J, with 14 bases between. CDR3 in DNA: TGTGCCATCAGTGAGTCGAAGGGGTTCAAATCGAACACCGGGGAGCTGTTTTTT. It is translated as CAISESKGFKSNTGELFF.

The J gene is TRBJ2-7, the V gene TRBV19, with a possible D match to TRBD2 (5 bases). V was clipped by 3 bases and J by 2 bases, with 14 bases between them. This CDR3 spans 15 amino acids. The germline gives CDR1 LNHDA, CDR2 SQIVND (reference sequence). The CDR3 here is CASSIVALGAYEQYF. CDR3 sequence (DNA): TGTGCCAGTAGTATCGTGGCACTAGGAGCCTACGAGCAGTACTTC.

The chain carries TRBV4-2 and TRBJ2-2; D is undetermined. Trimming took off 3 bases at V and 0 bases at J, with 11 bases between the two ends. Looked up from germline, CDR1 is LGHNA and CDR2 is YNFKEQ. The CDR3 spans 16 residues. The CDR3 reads CASSQVAASNTGELFF. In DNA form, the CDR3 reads TGTGCCAGCAGCCAGGTCGCAGCGTCGAACACCGGGGAGCTGTTTTTT.

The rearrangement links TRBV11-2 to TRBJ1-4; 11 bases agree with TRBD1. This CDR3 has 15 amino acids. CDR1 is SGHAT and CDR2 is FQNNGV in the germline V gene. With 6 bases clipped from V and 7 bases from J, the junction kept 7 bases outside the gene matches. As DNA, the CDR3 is TGTGCCAGCAGTTACGGACAGGGGGCGAGTGAAAAACTGTTTTTT. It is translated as CASSYGQGASEKLFF.

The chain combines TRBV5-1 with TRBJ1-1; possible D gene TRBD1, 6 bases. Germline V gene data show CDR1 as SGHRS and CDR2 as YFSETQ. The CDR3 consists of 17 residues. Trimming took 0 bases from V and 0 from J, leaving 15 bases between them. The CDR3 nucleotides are TGCGCCAGCAGCTTGGCTGGGGGCACAGCCCTGAACACTGAAGCTTTCTTT. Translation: CASSLAGGTALNTEAFF.

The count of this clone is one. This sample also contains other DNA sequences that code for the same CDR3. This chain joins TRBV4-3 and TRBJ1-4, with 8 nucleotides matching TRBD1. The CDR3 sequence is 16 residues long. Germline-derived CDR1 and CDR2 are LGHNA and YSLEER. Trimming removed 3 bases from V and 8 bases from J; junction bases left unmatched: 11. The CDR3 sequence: CASSHLAQGAQEKLFF. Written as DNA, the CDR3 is TGCGCCAGCAGCCACCTCGCCCAGGGGGCGCAAGAAAAACTGTTTTTT.

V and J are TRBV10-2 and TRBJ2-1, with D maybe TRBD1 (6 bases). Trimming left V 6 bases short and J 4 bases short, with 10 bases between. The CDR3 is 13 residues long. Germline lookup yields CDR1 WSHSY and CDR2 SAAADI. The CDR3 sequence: CASRLGQYNEQFF. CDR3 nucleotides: TGCGCCAGCAGACTCGGACAGTACAATGAGCAGTTCTTC.

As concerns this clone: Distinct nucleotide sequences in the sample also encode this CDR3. CDR3: CASSPTTGDTEAFF. The DNA of the CDR3 is TGTGCCAGCTCCCCGACGACAGGCGACACTGAAGCTTTCTTT. This sequence joins TRBV18 and TRBJ1-1, with D perhaps matching TRBD1 (6 bases). The CDR3 spans 14 residues. V dropped 6 bases and J dropped 3 bases, with 14 bases sitting between them. CDR1 and CDR2 (germline): KGHSH, LQKENI. Together with reference TRBV18 and TRBJ1-1, the CDR3 gives the full variable domain: NAGVMQNPRHLVRRRGQEARLRCSPMKGHSHVYWYRQLPEEGLKFMVYLQKENIIDESGMPKERFSAEFPKEGPSILRIQQVVRGDSAAYFCASSPTTGDTEAFFGQGTRLTVV.

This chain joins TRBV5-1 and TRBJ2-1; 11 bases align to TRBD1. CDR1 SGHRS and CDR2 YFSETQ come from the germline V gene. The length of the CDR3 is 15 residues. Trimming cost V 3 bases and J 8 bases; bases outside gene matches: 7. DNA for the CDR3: TGCGCCAGCAGCTGGGGACAGGGGGTATCGGATGAGCAGTTCTTC. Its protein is CASSWGQGVSDEQFF. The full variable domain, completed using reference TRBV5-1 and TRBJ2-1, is KAGVTQTPRYLIKTRGQQVTLSCSPISGHRSVSWYQQTPGQGLQFLFEYFSETQRNKGNFPGRFSGRQFSNSRSEMNVSTLELGDSALYLCASSWGQGVSDEQFFGPGTRLTVL.

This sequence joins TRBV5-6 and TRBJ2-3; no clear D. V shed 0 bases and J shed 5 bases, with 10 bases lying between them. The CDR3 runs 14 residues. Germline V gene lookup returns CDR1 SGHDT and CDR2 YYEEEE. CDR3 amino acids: CASSLGLVVDTQYF. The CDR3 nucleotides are TGTGCCAGCAGCTTGGGGCTAGTTGTAGATACGCAGTATTTT.

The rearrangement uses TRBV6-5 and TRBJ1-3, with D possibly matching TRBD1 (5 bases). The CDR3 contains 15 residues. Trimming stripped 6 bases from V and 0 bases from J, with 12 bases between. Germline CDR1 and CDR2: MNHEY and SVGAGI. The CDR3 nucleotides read TGTGCCAGCAGCAGAACAGGAGACTCTGGAAACACCATATATTTT. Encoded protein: CASSRTGDSGNTIYF.

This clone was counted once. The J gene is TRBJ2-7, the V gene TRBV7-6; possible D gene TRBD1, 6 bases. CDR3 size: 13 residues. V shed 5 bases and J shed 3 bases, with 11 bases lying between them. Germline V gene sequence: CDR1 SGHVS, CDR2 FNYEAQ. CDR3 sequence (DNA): TGTGCCAGCAGCCTAGAACAGGGCTACGAGCAGTACTTC. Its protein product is CASSLEQGYEQYF.

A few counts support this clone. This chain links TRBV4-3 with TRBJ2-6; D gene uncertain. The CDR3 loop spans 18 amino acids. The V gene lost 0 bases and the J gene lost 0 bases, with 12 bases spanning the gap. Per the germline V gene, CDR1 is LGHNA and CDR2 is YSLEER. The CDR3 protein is CASSQDSGHSSGANVLTF. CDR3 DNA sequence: TGCGCCAGCAGCCAAGATAGTGGTCACAGCTCTGGGGCCAACGTCCTGACTTTC.

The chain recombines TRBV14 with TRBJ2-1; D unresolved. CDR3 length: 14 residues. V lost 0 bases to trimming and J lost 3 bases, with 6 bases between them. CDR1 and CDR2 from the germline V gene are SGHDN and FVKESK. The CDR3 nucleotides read TGTGCCAGCAGCCAAGAAAGACACTACAATGAGCAGTTCTTC. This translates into CASSQERHYNEQFF.

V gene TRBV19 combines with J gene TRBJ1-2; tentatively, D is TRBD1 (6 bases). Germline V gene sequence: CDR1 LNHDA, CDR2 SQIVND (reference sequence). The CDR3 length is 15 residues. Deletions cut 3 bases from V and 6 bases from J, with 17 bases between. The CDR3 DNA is TGTGCCAGTAGTATCTTCTTACAGGCAGGGGATGGCTACACCTTC. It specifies CASSIFLQAGDGYTF. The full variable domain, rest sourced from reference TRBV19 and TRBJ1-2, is DGGITQSPKYLFRKEGQNVTLSCEQNLNHDAMYWYRQDPGQGLRLIYYSQIVNDFQKGDIAEGYSVSREKKESFPLTVTSAQKNPTAFYLCASSIFLQAGDGYTFGSGTRLTVV.

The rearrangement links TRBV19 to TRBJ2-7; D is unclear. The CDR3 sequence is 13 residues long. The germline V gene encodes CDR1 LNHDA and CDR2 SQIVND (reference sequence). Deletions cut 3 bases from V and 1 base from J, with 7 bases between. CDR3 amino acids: CASSMTRSYEQYF. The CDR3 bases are TGTGCCAGTAGTATGACCAGGTCCTACGAGCAGTACTTC.

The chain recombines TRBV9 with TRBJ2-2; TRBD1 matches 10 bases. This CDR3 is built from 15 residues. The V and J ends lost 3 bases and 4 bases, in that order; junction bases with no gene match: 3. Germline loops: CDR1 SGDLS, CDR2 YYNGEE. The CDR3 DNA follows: TGTGCCAGCAGCGCCGGGACAGGGGTCACCGGGGAGCTGTTTTTT. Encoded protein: CASSAGTGVTGELFF.

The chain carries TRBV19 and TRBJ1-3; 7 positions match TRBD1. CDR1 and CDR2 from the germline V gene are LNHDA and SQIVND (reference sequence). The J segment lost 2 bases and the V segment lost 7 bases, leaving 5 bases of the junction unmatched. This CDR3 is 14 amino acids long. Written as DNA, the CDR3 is TGTGCCAGTACCCCAGGGGGGCCTGGAAACACCATATATTTT. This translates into CASTPGGPGNTIYF.

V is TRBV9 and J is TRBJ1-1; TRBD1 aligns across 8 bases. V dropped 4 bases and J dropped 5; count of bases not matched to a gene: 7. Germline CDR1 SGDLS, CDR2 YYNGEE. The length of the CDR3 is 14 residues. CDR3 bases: TGTGCCAGCAGCCCGACAGGGGCTTTGACTGAAGCTTTCTTT. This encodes CASSPTGALTEAFF.

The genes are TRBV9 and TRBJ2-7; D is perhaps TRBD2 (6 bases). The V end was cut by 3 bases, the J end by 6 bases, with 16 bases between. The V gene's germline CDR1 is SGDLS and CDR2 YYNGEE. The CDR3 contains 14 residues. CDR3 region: CASSGGDFSSEQYF. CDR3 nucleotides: TGTGCCAGCAGCGGCGGGGATTTCAGTAGCGAGCAGTACTTC. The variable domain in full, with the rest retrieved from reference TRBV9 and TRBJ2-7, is DSGVTQTPKHLITATGQRVTLRCSPRSGDLSVYWYQQSLDQGLQFLIQYYNGEERAKGNILERFSAQQFPDLHSELNLSSLELGDSALYFCASSGGDFSSEQYFGPGTRLTVT.

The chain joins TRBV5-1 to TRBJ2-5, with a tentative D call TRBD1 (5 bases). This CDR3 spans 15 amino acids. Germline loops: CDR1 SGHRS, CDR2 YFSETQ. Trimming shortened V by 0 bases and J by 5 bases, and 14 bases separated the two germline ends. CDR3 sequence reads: CASSLVGSQGETQYF. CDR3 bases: TGCGCCAGCAGCTTGGTGGGTTCGCAGGGTGAGACCCAGTACTTC.

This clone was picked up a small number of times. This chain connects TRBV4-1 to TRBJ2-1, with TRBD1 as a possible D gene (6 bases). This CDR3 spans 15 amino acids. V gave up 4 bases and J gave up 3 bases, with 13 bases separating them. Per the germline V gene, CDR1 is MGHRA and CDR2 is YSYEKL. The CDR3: CASSRARTVYNEQFF. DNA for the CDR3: TGCGCCAGCAGCCGGGCAAGGACAGTCTACAATGAGCAGTTCTTC.